This T cell receptor beta chain comes out of a study of identical twins. The V and J ends lost 2 bases and 3 bases, in that order; junction bases with no gene match: 9. The germline V gene has CDR1 DFQATT and CDR2 SNEGSKA (reference sequence). This CDR3 contains 16 residues. TCRdb reprocessed the 5' RACE reads with MiXCR, giving one entry per CDR3 protein. Of some 760,000 distinct CDR3 sequences in the sample, 18% were seen once. These data were likewise used in another study, on T cells expressing NK-cell markers.

The origin of this receptor is a woman in her late teens or twenties in good health. The source material was PBMCs. The rearrangement uses TRBV20-1 and TRBJ2-1; TRBD2 aligns across 8 bases. CDR3 coding DNA: TGCAGTGCTAGAACCGCCTGGGCGGGGGGCTACAATGAGCAGTTCTTC. It specifies CSARTAWAGGYNEQFF.